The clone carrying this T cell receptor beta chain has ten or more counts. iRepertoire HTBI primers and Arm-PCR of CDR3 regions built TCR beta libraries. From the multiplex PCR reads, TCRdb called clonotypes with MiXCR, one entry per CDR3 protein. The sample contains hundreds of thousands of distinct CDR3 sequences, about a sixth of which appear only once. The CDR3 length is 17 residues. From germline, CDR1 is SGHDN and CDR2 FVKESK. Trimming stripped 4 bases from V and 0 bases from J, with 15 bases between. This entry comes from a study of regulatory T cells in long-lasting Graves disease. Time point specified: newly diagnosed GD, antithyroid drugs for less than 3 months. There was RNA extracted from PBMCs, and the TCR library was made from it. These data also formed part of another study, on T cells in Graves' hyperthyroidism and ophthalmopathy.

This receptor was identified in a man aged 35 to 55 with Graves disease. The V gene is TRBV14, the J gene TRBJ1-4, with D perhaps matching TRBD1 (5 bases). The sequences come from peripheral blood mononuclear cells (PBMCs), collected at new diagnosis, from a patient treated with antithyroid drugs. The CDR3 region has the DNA TGTGCCAGCAGCCGGACGGCGGACAAAACAACTAATGAAAAACTGTTTTTT. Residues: CASSRTADKTTNEKLFF.